These 8 T cell receptor beta chains were all obtained from the same sample, sequenced in a study of CD8+ T cells in alopecia areata. The authors extracted RNA and reverse transcribed it into cDNA as the sequencing template. Assay used: immunoSEQ multiplex PCR; TCRdb lists only in-frame clones, some missing. Of 180,000 or so clones listed, about 67% are singletons. The sequencing here drew on CD8+ T cells sorted from blood, taken at week 0. Receptors originate from a human donor with alopecia areata.

The table lists this clone with a count of one. V and J are TRBV15 and TRBJ1-1, with D possibly matching TRBD1 (5 bases). CDR1 is LNHNV, CDR2 YYDKDF, per germline (reference sequence). V dropped 0 bases and J dropped 3 bases, with 14 bases sitting between them. CDR3 length: 16 residues. CDR3 protein: CATSRDRGGGYTEAFF. In DNA form, the CDR3 reads TGTGCCACCAGCAGAGATCGGGGCGGCGGCTACACTGAAGCTTTCTTT.

This sequence joins TRBV27 and TRBJ2-3, with D possibly matching TRBD1 (5 bases). Germline CDR1 MNHEY, CDR2 SMNVEV (reference sequence). V lost 5 bases to trimming and J lost 2 bases, with 14 bases between them. CDR3 length: 15 residues. CDR3 nucleotide sequence: TGTGCCAGCAGTAGGCGCAGCAGGGCCACAGATACGCAGTATTTT. Encoded protein: CASSRRSRATDTQYF.

The rearrangement links TRBV18 to TRBJ2-1; D is perhaps TRBD2 (5 bases). Trimming removed 3 bases from V and 6 bases from J, with 9 bases in between. CDR1 is KGHSH and CDR2 is LQKENI in the germline V gene. This CDR3 contains 13 residues. CDR3 region: CASSPWAGNEQFF. The CDR3 nucleotides are TGTGCCAGCTCACCCTGGGCGGGCAATGAGCAGTTCTTC.

V and J are TRBV7-2 and TRBJ2-1; no clear D. Trimming pared 3 bases from V and 9 bases from J, leaving 6 bases between. The germline CDR1 and CDR2 sequences are SGHTA and FQGNSA. This CDR3 spans 11 amino acids. DNA of the CDR3: TGTGCCAGCAGCTTTTCATTTGAGCAGTTCTTC. Translation: CASSFSFEQFF. Full variable domain (rest looked up from reference TRBV7-2 and TRBJ2-1): GAGVSQSPSNKVTEKGKDVELRCDPISGHTALYWYRQSLGQGLEFLIYFQGNSAPDKSGLPSDRFSAERTGGSVSTLTIQRTQQEDSAVYLCASSFSFEQFFGPGTRLTVL.

To note about this clone: Other DNA sequences in the sample encode the same CDR3. The chain couples TRBV2 to TRBJ1-1, with D hard to call. Trimming stripped 8 bases from V and 7 bases from J, with 8 bases between. Germline-derived CDR1 and CDR2 are SNHLY and FYNNEI. The CDR3 length is 10 residues. The chain's CDR3 is CASGGREAFF. CDR3 DNA: TGTGCCAGCGGAGGGCGTGAAGCTTTCTTT.

The CDR3 bases are TGTGCCAGCAGCTTCGGGCAGTTCCAAGAGACCCAGTACTTC. Translating gives CASSFGQFQETQYF. This chain uses TRBV7-6 with TRBJ2-5; no reliable D call. Germline V CDR1 and CDR2: SGHVS, FNYEAQ. The V end lost 3 bases, the J end lost 1 base, and 9 bases lay between the germline ends. This CDR3 spans 14 amino acids.

The chain uses TRBV10-3 and TRBJ2-3, with 9 positions matching TRBD1. J lost 2 bases, V lost 2 bases, and 2 bases had no gene match. The CDR3 covers 15 residues. Germline assignment: CDR1 ENHRY and CDR2 SYGVKD. CDR3: CAISETGGDTDTQYF. CDR3 nucleotides: TGTGCCATCAGTGAGACAGGGGGCGACACAGATACGCAGTATTTT.

Worth noting for this clone: This specimen includes other DNA sequences encoding the same CDR3. The rearrangement links TRBV5-1 to TRBJ2-7; no clear D. The CDR3 consists of 12 residues. Germline loops: CDR1 SGHRS, CDR2 YFSETQ. V was pared by 0 bases and J by 5 bases, with 6 bases between. The CDR3 region is CASSLAVDEQYF. In DNA form, the CDR3 reads TGCGCCAGCAGCTTGGCAGTAGACGAGCAGTACTTC.